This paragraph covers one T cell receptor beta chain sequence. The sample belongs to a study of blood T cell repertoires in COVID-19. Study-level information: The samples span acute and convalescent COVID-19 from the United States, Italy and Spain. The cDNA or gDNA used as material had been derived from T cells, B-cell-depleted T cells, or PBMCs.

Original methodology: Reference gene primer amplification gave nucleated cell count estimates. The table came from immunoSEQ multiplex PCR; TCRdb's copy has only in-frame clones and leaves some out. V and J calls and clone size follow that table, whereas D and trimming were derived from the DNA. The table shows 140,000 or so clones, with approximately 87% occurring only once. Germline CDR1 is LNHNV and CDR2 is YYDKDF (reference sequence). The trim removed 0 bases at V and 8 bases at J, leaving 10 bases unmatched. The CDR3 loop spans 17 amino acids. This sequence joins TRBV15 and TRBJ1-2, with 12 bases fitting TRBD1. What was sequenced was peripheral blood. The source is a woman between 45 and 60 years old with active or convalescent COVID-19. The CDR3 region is CATSREMGDRGRRGYTF. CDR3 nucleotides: TGTGCCACCAGCAGAGAGATGGGGGACAGGGGGCGTCGAGGCTACACCTTC. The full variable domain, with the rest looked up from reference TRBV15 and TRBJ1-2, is DAMVIQNPRYQVTQFGKPVTLSCSQTLNHNVMYWYQQKSSQAPKLLFHYYDKDFNNEADTPDNFQSRRPNTSFCFLDIRSPGLGDTAMYLCATSREMGDRGRRGYTFGSGTRLTVV.